These T cell receptor beta chains were read from a single sample in a study of blood T cells in healthy people across ages. In TCRdb, the 5' RACE reads were re-called with MiXCR into one record per CDR3 protein. The table lists approximately 1,700,000 distinct CDR3 sequences, 30% to 40% of them singletons. Input material: blood. Source of these receptors: a human donor in good health. Both conserved end residues are part of each CDR3. The D gene is left open where the match is weak. For some rows the clone size is stated as once, few or many, or as a class when expanded; others skip it.

TRBV5-1	NA	TRBJ2-4	NA	CASSLVPGTPEDGLAKNIQYF	TGCGCCAGCAGCTTGGTGCCCGGGACACCAGAGGATGGACTAGCCAAAAACATTCAGTACTTC
TRBV7-2	TRBD1	TRBJ1-5	few	CASSPRGRGQPQHF	TGTGCCAGCAGCCCCAGGGGGCGAGGGCAGCCCCAGCATTTT
TRBV7-2	NA	TRBJ2-5	NA	CASSKRQGGLETQYF	TGTGCCAGCAGCAAAAGACAGGGAGGATTGGAGACCCAGTACTTC
TRBV7-3	NA	TRBJ2-3	few	CASSPVRDSDTQYF	TGTGCCAGCAGCCCCGTTAGGGATTCAGATACGCAGTATTTT
TRBV6-1	TRBD1	TRBJ1-2	NA	CAGGEGQDGDYYTF	TGCGCCGGCGGTGAAGGACAGGATGGTGATTACTACACCTTC
TRBV6-4	NA	TRBJ2-3	NA	CASSTHITRTDTQYF	TGTGCCAGCAGTACCCACATAACAAGAACAGATACGCAGTATTTT
TRBV7-9	NA	TRBJ2-7	NA	CASTWGPGTSYEQYF	TGTGCCAGCACCTGGGGCCCAGGAACCTCCTACGAGCAGTACTTC
TRBV12-3/TRBV12-4	TRBD1	TRBJ1-2	many	CASRPDRGYGYTF	TGTGCCAGCAGACCGGACAGGGGCTATGGCTACACCTTC
TRBV28	NA	TRBJ2-3	NA	CASRSLQGSTDTQYF	TGTGCCAGCAGATCACTACAGGGTAGCACAGATACGCAGTATTTT
TRBV9	NA	TRBJ1-2	NA	CASSTGDHGGTTNYGYTF	TGTGCCAGCAGCACAGGAGACCATGGGGGGACTACTAACTATGGCTACACCTTC
TRBV28	TRBD1	TRBJ2-4	few	CASSSYPQGVKNIQYF	TGTGCCAGCAGTAGCTACCCTCAGGGGGTCAAAAACATTCAGTACTTC
TRBV3-1	TRBD1	TRBJ2-4	NA	CASDRQGEDIQYF	TGTGCCAGCGACAGACAGGGAGAAGACATTCAGTACTTC
TRBV7-2	TRBD2	TRBJ2-1	few	CASRSGTSGRYNEQFF	TGTGCCAGCAGATCTGGGACTAGCGGGAGATACAATGAGCAGTTCTTC
TRBV30	TRBD1	TRBJ1-5	NA	CAWSSQGEPQHF	TGTGCCTGGAGTTCACAGGGGGAGCCCCAGCATTTT
TRBV27	TRBD2	TRBJ2-1	few	CASSIAGGDSYNEQFF	TGTGCCAGCAGCATAGCGGGGGGTGATTCCTACAATGAGCAGTTCTTC
TRBV5-1	TRBD1	TRBJ1-1	NA	CAGSPEGASGTEAFF	TGCGCCGGCAGCCCTGAGGGGGCTTCAGGAACTGAAGCTTTCTTT
TRBV5-1	TRBD1	TRBJ2-1	NA	CASGTGGAPNEQFF	TGCGCCAGCGGTACAGGGGGCGCCCCGAATGAGCAGTTCTTC
TRBV5-1	NA	TRBJ2-5	NA	CASSLAVDSVQETQYF	TGCGCCAGCAGCTTGGCAGTTGACAGTGTTCAAGAGACCCAGTACTTC
TRBV5-1	NA	TRBJ2-2	NA	CASSLLVPGSNTGELFF	TGCGCCAGCAGCTTGTTAGTCCCAGGATCGAACACCGGGGAGCTGTTTTTT
TRBV7-8	NA	TRBJ2-2	few	CASSPRSPNTGELFF	TGTGCCAGCAGCCCCCGTTCCCCGAACACCGGGGAGCTGTTTTTT
TRBV4-3	NA	TRBJ1-1	few	CASSQDRAGPGTEAFF	TGCGCCAGCAGCCAAGATAGGGCGGGGCCCGGCACTGAAGCTTTCTTT
TRBV6-5	NA	TRBJ1-5	few	CASSYSAGDGQPQHF	TGTGCCAGCAGTTACTCGGCAGGGGACGGTCAGCCCCAGCATTTT
TRBV20-1	NA	TRBJ1-5	NA	CSARGGMDQPQHF	TGCAGTGCTAGAGGGGGGATGGATCAGCCCCAGCATTTT
TRBV12-3/TRBV12-4	NA	TRBJ1-1	few	CASSQTGSGTEAFF	TGTGCCAGCAGTCAAACAGGGTCGGGAACTGAAGCTTTCTTT
TRBV5-1	NA	TRBJ2-3	few	CASSLERQGTDTQYF	TGCGCCAGCAGCTTGGAGCGGCAGGGCACAGATACGCAGTATTTT
TRBV2	TRBD1	TRBJ2-3	NA	CASFPTGGADTQYF	TGTGCCAGCTTCCCGACAGGGGGCGCAGATACGCAGTATTTT
TRBV6-5	TRBD2	TRBJ2-3	NA	CASSYGAGGADTQYF	TGTGCCAGCAGTTACGGGGCGGGGGGCGCAGATACGCAGTATTTT
TRBV29-1	TRBD1	TRBJ1-2	NA	CSVEQPNQGAGGYTF	TGCAGCGTTGAACAACCGAATCAGGGGGCCGGTGGCTACACCTTC
TRBV7-2	TRBD1	TRBJ2-5	few	CASSQGSQGARETQYF	TGTGCCAGCAGCCAGGGGTCACAGGGGGCCCGGGAGACCCAGTACTTC
TRBV3-1	NA	TRBJ2-5	NA	CASSLGPSPRNGEQYF	TGTGCCAGCAGCTTAGGCCCATCCCCCCGTAATGGTGAGCAGTACTTC
TRBV3-1	NA	TRBJ2-7	NA	CASSQEGIYEQYF	TGTGCCAGCAGCCAAGAGGGCATCTACGAGCAGTACTTC
TRBV10-3	TRBD2	TRBJ2-5	NA	CAISDPTSGGHNEQYF	TGTGCCATCAGTGACCCGACTAGCGGGGGCCATAATGAGCAGTACTTC
TRBV12-3/TRBV12-4	NA	TRBJ1-1	few	CASSDGHLTEAFF	TGTGCCAGCAGCGACGGACACCTCACTGAAGCTTTCTTT
TRBV13	NA	TRBJ2-7	few	CASSLGRTIYEQYF	TGTGCCAGCAGCTTAGGCCGGACAATCTACGAGCAGTACTTC
TRBV5-1	NA	TRBJ1-1	once	CASSPDPGGEIGTEAFF	TGCGCCAGCAGCCCCGATCCGGGGGGGGAAATCGGCACTGAAGCTTTCTTT
TRBV4-1	TRBD1	TRBJ1-5	NA	CASSQRTGSEQPQHF	TGCGCCAGCAGCCAAAGGACAGGGTCTGAACAGCCCCAGCATTTT
TRBV4-2	TRBD2	TRBJ2-3	NA	CASSQAPQGGGRPDAQYF	TGTGCCAGCAGCCAAGCCCCTCAGGGCGGGGGACGTCCAGATGCGCAGTATTTT
TRBV7-3	TRBD1	TRBJ2-3	NA	CASSPQGPHTDTQYF	TGTGCCAGCAGCCCACAGGGGCCACACACAGATACGCAGTATTTT
TRBV20-1	TRBD1	TRBJ2-5	NA	CSAISDRYSQETQYF	TGCAGTGCTATTTCGGACAGGTATTCTCAAGAGACCCAGTACTTC
TRBV20-1	NA	TRBJ1-6	NA	CSARFGWTGSPLHF	TGCAGTGCTAGATTTGGGTGGACGGGTTCACCCCTCCACTTT
TRBV6-5	NA	TRBJ2-6	NA	CASSYSEGSGADVLTF	TGTGCCAGCAGTTACTCGGAGGGCTCTGGGGCCGACGTCCTGACTTTC
TRBV10-3	NA	TRBJ1-2	NA	CAIRTAPANYGYTF	TGTGCCATCCGGACGGCCCCAGCTAACTATGGCTACACCTTC
TRBV12-3/TRBV12-4	TRBD1	TRBJ2-3	NA	CASSRQGAPTTAQYF	TGTGCCAGCAGCAGACAGGGGGCTCCCACTACGGCGCAGTATTTT
TRBV9	NA	TRBJ1-2	NA	CASSVGGGVGYTF	TGTGCCAGCAGCGTGGGGGGAGGGGTCGGCTACACCTTC
TRBV11-2	TRBD1	TRBJ1-4	few	CASSPKGAANEKLFF	TGTGCCAGCAGCCCTAAGGGGGCAGCTAATGAAAAACTGTTTTTT
TRBV12-3/TRBV12-4	TRBD1	TRBJ1-2	NA	CASSFSGTGVRGYTF	TGTGCCAGCAGTTTTTCTGGGACAGGGGTCCGTGGCTACACCTTC
TRBV29-1	NA	TRBJ2-1	few	CSVAGAHLDEQFF	TGCAGCGTTGCGGGGGCGCATTTGGATGAGCAGTTCTTC
TRBV5-1	NA	TRBJ1-2	NA	CASRKVGDYGYTF	TGCGCCAGCAGGAAGGTGGGGGACTATGGCTACACCTTC
TRBV11-1	NA	TRBJ2-5	once	CASRLIGEETQYF	TGTGCCAGCAGACTTATCGGAGAGGAGACCCAGTACTTC
TRBV28	NA	TRBJ2-4	NA	CASSSTILQYF	TGTGCCAGCAGTTCGACAATTTTGCAGTACTTC